This T cell receptor beta chain was documented in a study of T cell responses to AZD1222 COVID-19 vaccine. Study overall: Second-dose recipients at about 4 or about 12 weeks were treated as one pooled group.

Profiling relied on immunoSEQ multiplex PCR, and the TCRdb table lists in-frame clones only, not all of them. Found here are 97,000 or so clones, 88% of them singletons; the top ten hold 2.5% to 3.5%. The study, taken as a whole, reports: Donors were largely white British and mainly female; clonal diversity was possibly underestimated. There were vaccine-associated CD4 TCRs across spike, dominant at 160-218 and 743-854. Recipients of AZD1222 seropositive at baseline numbered only 5 or 6.

Comments on this clone: Antigen: not known.

The material was peripheral blood, obtained on day 0 of AZD1222 vaccination. This TCR was recovered from an adult in good health.

The CDR3 region has the DNA TGTGCCAGCAGCGTCGCGGGGGCTGGCACTGAAGCTTTCTTT. Translated, it gives CASSVAGAGTEAFF. This chain links TRBV7-8 with TRBJ1-1; tentatively, D is TRBD1 (6 bases). There are 14 residues in the CDR3. The V gene's germline CDR1 is SGHVS and CDR2 FQNEAQ. V lost 5 bases to trimming and J lost 4 bases, with 14 bases between them.